This TCR beta chain was recorded in a study of a mutant IDH1 vaccine in newly diagnosed glioma. Study-level information: In weeks 1, 3, 5, 7, 11, 15, 19 and 23, patients were immunized, eight times in all.

Here immunoSEQ multiplex PCR was the method, and the copy in TCRdb shows in-frame clones only, minus some. Of around 56,000 clones detected, around 81% appear once; the ten largest clones hold about 3.7%. Germline loops: CDR1 SGHNT, CDR2 YYREEE (reference sequence). CDR3 length: 13 residues. Germline trimming cut 7 bases from V and 1 base from J; bases unmatched to any gene: 3. As to this clone: Antigen specificity is unknown.

Regarding time point: week 5, during vaccination. The investigators gave 300 ug of mutant IDH1 20-mer peptide in each vaccine dose, together with topical imiquimod. This rearrangement joins TRBV5-4 to TRBJ2-7; the match to TRBD1 covers 9 bases. Sample: PBMCs, taken from a glioma patient whose treatment included an IDH1 peptide vaccine. The source of this sequence is a man aged 30 to 39 with glioma. CDR3 DNA: TGTGCCAGCGGGACAGGGAATTCCTACGAGCAGTACTTC. Translating it yields CASGTGNSYEQYF.